This T cell receptor beta chain was captured by sequencing in a study of cytomegalovirus exposure and HLA in healthy donors. A multiplex PCR was run with 60 Vbeta primers and 13 Jbeta primers. Using immunoSEQ multiplex PCR, the repertoire was profiled, and TCRdb retains in-frame clones only, with some absent. Altogether some 54,000 clones are present, more than 75% being singletons, with the ten largest covering 5.5% to 7%. Trimming shortened V by 0 bases and J by 4 bases, and 9 bases separated the two germline ends. Germline assignment: CDR1 ENHRY and CDR2 SYGVKD. The CDR3 totals 15 residues. The genes are TRBV10-3 and TRBJ2-2; no clear D gene. Specimen: PBMCs. This sequence originates from a male donor in good health and CMV-seronegative. CDR3 coding DNA: TGTGCCATCAGTGAGTCGCCCGGCGGCACCGGGGAGCTGTTTTTT. It encodes CAISESPGGTGELFF.